This T cell receptor beta chain appears in the sequencing data of a study of blood T cell repertoires in COVID-19 (TCRdb year 2020). Regarding the complete study: The collaborator samples originated in the United States, Italy and Spain and spanned the acute and convalescent phases of COVID-19. The material from the prospective study consisted of cDNA or gDNA derived from T cells, B-cell-depleted T cells, or PBMCs. Subjects who had been exposed to COVID-19, were actively infected with it, or had recovered from it provided the deeply sampled blood TCRbeta repertoires that made up the dataset. The repertoires were released in a freely available public database intended as a resource for research on the immune response to SARS-CoV-2. Samples were obtained from the ongoing ImmuneRACE study (first 160 participants) and from over a thousand subjects provided by 6 global collaborators. Sample metadata almost always included a de-identified subject ID, COVID-19 status, age in years and sex. Where HLA class I and class II types were available, the types were taken from metadata supplied by the sample provider, not from assay-based typing. What the work shows at the level of the full study, not this receptor alone: The amount of clinical and demographic metadata varied by source and participant and was provided uncurated.

Each collaborating institution followed its own protocols to collect whole blood in K2EDTA tubes. For TCRbeta analysis, collaborator samples were shipped as frozen whole blood, as isolated PBMCs, or as DNA extracted from either sample type. A note on this clone: It has no known antigen specificity. Base qualities are missing; no much larger clone stands one base away.

The immunoSEQ Assay, a bias-controlled multiplex PCR, was used to amplify TCRbeta CDR3 regions from genomic DNA. As for the authors' bioinformatics: The number of nucleated cells in each sample was estimated by amplification of reference gene primers within the assay. Sequence reads were collapsed and filtered to measure the absolute abundance of every unique TCRbeta CDR3 rearrangement. Productive Simpson clonality was computed per sample as the square root of Simpson's diversity index over productive rearrangements. The clones in this table, taken by TCRdb from immuneACCESS, are in-frame only. Not every clone is retained; where verified, under half of the shortfall comes from an unresolved V gene, and the cause of the rest is unknown. V, J and clone size are those of that table, while D and trimming were read from the DNA. The sample table shows tens of thousands of clones, and around 79% are seen once. The ten most abundant clones make up 24% of the sample.

Trimming leaves V shorter by 10 bases and J shorter by 3 bases, with the junction holding 8 bases beyond the gene matches. The CDR3, from cysteine to phenylalanine, totals 14 residues. Only the CDR3 part of the read is kept: 42 bases, read in frame from the first base. CDR1 and CDR2, per the germline V gene (reference sequence), are LNHDA and SQIVND. The sequence derives from a human donor in a cohort sampled during active COVID-19. The sequenced material came from peripheral blood. The V gene is TRBV19 and the J gene is TRBJ2-3, with TRBD1 matching 9 junction bases. Read as DNA, the sequence is TGTGCCACCTCCGGGACAGGGACGACAGATACGCAGTATTTT. It encodes CATSGTGTTDTQYF.